These 17 T cell receptor beta chains were all obtained from the same sample, sequenced in a study of blood T cell repertoires in COVID-19. Sequenced by immunoSEQ multiplex PCR; TCRdb stores in-frame clones only, minus some. The table has fewer than 300,000 clones, 91% seen once; the top ten hold 2% to 3%. The sample was peripheral blood. These receptors were collected from a young adult with COVID-19, enrolled during active disease.

The chain is built from TRBV3-1 (or the pseudogene TRBV3-2) and TRBJ2-5; 8 nucleotides align to TRBD1. Germline V CDR1 and CDR2: LGHDT, YNNKEL (reference sequence). The CDR3 is made up of 14 amino acids. J was trimmed by 5 bases and V by 6 bases; bases with no gene match: 8. CDR3 region: CASSTPDRVETQYF. The CDR3 region has the DNA TGTGCCAGCAGTACCCCGGACAGGGTCGAGACCCAGTACTTC.

This clone was detected a few times. The identical CDR3 is also encoded by other nucleotide sequences in the sample. V gene TRBV28 combines with J gene TRBJ2-7, with 8 bases that match TRBD2. The V and J ends lost 1 base and 2 bases, in that order; junction bases with no gene match: 4. From germline, CDR1 is MDHEN and CDR2 SYDVKM. The CDR3 is made up of 15 amino acids. CDR3 loop: CASSLSGGGTYEQYF. The CDR3, as DNA: TGTGCCAGCAGTTTATCAGGCGGGGGGACCTACGAGCAGTACTTC.

This clone has only a few counts. V usage is TRBV27 and J usage is TRBJ2-7; TRBD1 is a possible D gene (6 bases). CDR3 length equals 12 residues. Germline CDR1 and CDR2: MNHEY and SMNVEV (reference sequence). Trimming removed 5 bases at V and 4 bases at J, with 9 bases between. The CDR3 loop reads CASSPQGYEQYF. DNA for the CDR3: TGTGCCAGCAGTCCACAGGGTTACGAGCAGTACTTC.

The chain uses TRBV7-9 and TRBJ1-2, with 7 bases lining up with TRBD1. Germline V gives CDR1 SEHNR, CDR2 FQNEAQ (reference sequence). The CDR3 has 17 amino acids. V lost 6 bases to trimming and J lost 1 base; unmatched junction nucleotides: 14. CDR3 nucleotide sequence: TGTGCCAGCAGAAAAAGAGGGGGCGGGCTGGATAACTATGGCTACACCTTC. Amino acid sequence: CASRKRGGGLDNYGYTF. The full variable domain, in which reference TRBV7-9 and TRBJ1-2 provide the parts outside the CDR3, is DTGVSQNPRHKITKRGQNVTFRCDPISEHNRLYWYRQTLGQGPEFLTYFQNEAQLEKSRLLSDRFSAERPKGSFSTLEIQRTEQGDSAMYLCASRKRGGGLDNYGYTFGSGTRLTVV.

This chain links TRBV4-1 with TRBJ2-7, with TRBD2 matching over 10 bases. This CDR3 has 15 residues. Germline CDR1 MGHRA, CDR2 YSYEKL. Trimming cost V 1 base and J 5 bases; bases outside gene matches: 5. For the CDR3, the DNA is TGCGCCAGCAGCCAAGCAAGCGGGAGGGCCGACGAGCAGTACTTC. Its translation is CASSQASGRADEQYF.

This clone was seen a few times. The V gene is TRBV12-3 or TRBV12-4, the J gene TRBJ1-5, with D hard to call. Trimming stripped 5 bases from V and 4 bases from J, with 9 bases between. The length of the CDR3 is 13 residues. CDR3 coding DNA: TGTGCCAGCAGTCTGACTCTGAATCAGCCCCAGCATTTT. Translated: CASSLTLNQPQHF.

Only a few counts were recorded for this clone. The rearrangement uses TRBV19 and TRBJ2-2; 8 bases line up with TRBD1. The germline CDR1 and CDR2 sequences are LNHDA and SQIVND (reference sequence). The trim removed 3 bases at V and 4 bases at J, leaving 1 base unmatched. This CDR3 region has 14 residues. CDR3 nucleotide sequence: TGTGCCAGTAGTATCCAGGGGGCCACCGGGGAGCTGTTTTTT. Translating gives CASSIQGATGELFF.

The chain recombines TRBV9 with TRBJ1-2; D is unclear. Germline lookup yields CDR1 SGDLS and CDR2 YYNGEE. The CDR3 spans 16 residues. Trimming cost V 4 bases and J 5 bases, with 21 bases left between them. The CDR3 protein is CASSLMAQPGVYGYTF. CDR3 nucleotides: TGTGCCAGCAGCCTAATGGCGCAGCCCGGGGTTTATGGCTACACCTTC.

The chain is built from TRBV12-3 or TRBV12-4 and TRBJ1-3, with a weak D call TRBD1 (6 bases). V lost 7 bases, J lost 2 bases, and 9 bases lay in between. The CDR3 sequence is 13 residues long. The CDR3 nucleotides read TGTGCCAGCATACAGGGAGCTGGAAACACCATATATTTT. Amino acid sequence: CASIQGAGNTIYF.

The rearrangement uses TRBV4-1 and TRBJ1-2; no reliable D call. The germline CDR1 and CDR2 sequences are MGHRA and YSYEKL. The length of the CDR3 is 12 residues. The V end was cut by 5 bases, the J end by 3 bases, with 7 bases between. The CDR3 DNA sequence: TGCGCCAGCAGCGACATGGACTATGGCTACACCTTC. This gives the protein CASSDMDYGYTF.

This clone was seen once. The J gene is TRBJ1-1, the V gene TRBV12-3 or TRBV12-4, with a weak D call TRBD1 (5 bases). The V end was cut by 7 bases, the J end by 4 bases, with 13 bases between. This CDR3 is built from 13 residues. The CDR3 nucleotides read TGTGCCAGCACCCTTATTCAGGGCACTGAAGCTTTCTTT. It translates to CASTLIQGTEAFF.

The CDR3 sequence: CAIRSGSSYEQYF. The CDR3 nucleotides are TGTGCCATCAGGAGTGGTAGCTCCTACGAGCAGTACTTC. This chain joins TRBV10-3 and TRBJ2-7; D uncertain. Germline assignment: CDR1 ENHRY and CDR2 SYGVKD. With 6 bases removed from V and 0 bases from J, the gap between germline ends came to 9 bases. This CDR3 spans 13 amino acids.

The rearrangement joins TRBV9 to TRBJ2-7; 11 bases are a match to TRBD1. The CDR3 has 14 amino acids. Losses at the gene ends were 4 bases for V and 6 bases for J; bases not matched to a gene: 6. Germline V gives CDR1 SGDLS, CDR2 YYNGEE. Here the CDR3 reads CASSPGTGGFEQYF. The DNA of the CDR3 is TGTGCCAGCAGCCCGGGGACAGGGGGGTTCGAGCAGTACTTC.

The J gene is TRBJ2-7, the V gene TRBV11-2, with D maybe TRBD1 (5 bases). Trimming pared 3 bases from V and 1 base from J, leaving 10 bases between. The CDR3 length is 14 residues. CDR1 is SGHAT, CDR2 FQNNGV, per germline. The CDR3 protein is CASSFRAFSYEQYF. CDR3 nucleotides: TGTGCCAGCAGCTTCAGGGCCTTTTCCTACGAGCAGTACTTC.

This clone was seen once. This rearrangement joins TRBV11-2 to TRBJ2-2, with 12 bases that match TRBD2. This CDR3 has 16 residues. Germline V gene lookup returns CDR1 SGHAT and CDR2 FQNNGV. Germline trimming cut 5 bases from V and 7 bases from J; bases unmatched to any gene: 8. CDR3 in DNA: TGTGCCAGCAGCCCCAGACTAGCGGGAGAGATCGGGGAGCTGTTTTTT. Its protein is CASSPRLAGEIGELFF.

The chain joins TRBV7-9 to TRBJ2-2; 7 bases are a match to TRBD2. Germline V lookup: CDR1 SEHNR, CDR2 FQNEAQ (reference sequence). Losses at the gene ends were 7 bases for V and 5 bases for J; bases not matched to a gene: 13. The CDR3 is 16 residues long. This CDR3 reads CASTKAGRERTGELFF. The CDR3 nucleotides read TGTGCCAGCACGAAAGCAGGGAGGGAAAGGACCGGGGAGCTGTTTTTT.

The sample holds a few counts of this clone. The rearrangement uses TRBV19 and TRBJ1-2; TRBD1 is a possible D gene (5 bases). Germline assignment: CDR1 LNHDA and CDR2 SQIVND (reference sequence). The CDR3 is 13 residues long. Trimming pared 1 base from V and 7 bases from J, leaving 10 bases between. The CDR3 DNA reads TGTGCCAGTAGTATAGTTGAGACAGCTGGCTACACCTTC. Its protein is CASSIVETAGYTF.